This T cell receptor (beta chain) is drawn from a study of regulatory T cells in long-lasting Graves disease. HTBI primers from iRepertoire and Arm-PCR of CDR3 regions yielded the TCR beta libraries. One entry per CDR3 protein, called by TCRdb with MiXCR from the multiplex PCR reads. The sample yields 350,000 to 500,000 distinct CDR3 sequences, 16% seen once. The CDR3 spans 15 residues. The V gene lost 4 bases and the J gene lost 1 base, with 8 bases spanning the gap. Germline V gives CDR1 MDHEN, CDR2 SYDVKM. Indicated time point: newly diagnosed GD, antithyroid drugs for less than 3 months. Isolated PBMC RNA provided the starting material for the TCR library. This clonotype was seen at least ten times. These data also featured in a second study, about T cells in Graves' hyperthyroidism and ophthalmopathy.

The genes are TRBV28 and TRBJ2-6; D is ambiguous. This receptor was identified in a woman in her twenties or thirties with Graves disease. The starting material was peripheral blood mononuclear cells (PBMCs), obtained at new diagnosis, from a patient treated with antithyroid drugs. CDR3 amino acids: CASSSRVSGANVLTF. The DNA for the CDR3 is TGTGCCAGCAGTTCCCGCGTGTCTGGGGCCAACGTCCTGACTTTC.